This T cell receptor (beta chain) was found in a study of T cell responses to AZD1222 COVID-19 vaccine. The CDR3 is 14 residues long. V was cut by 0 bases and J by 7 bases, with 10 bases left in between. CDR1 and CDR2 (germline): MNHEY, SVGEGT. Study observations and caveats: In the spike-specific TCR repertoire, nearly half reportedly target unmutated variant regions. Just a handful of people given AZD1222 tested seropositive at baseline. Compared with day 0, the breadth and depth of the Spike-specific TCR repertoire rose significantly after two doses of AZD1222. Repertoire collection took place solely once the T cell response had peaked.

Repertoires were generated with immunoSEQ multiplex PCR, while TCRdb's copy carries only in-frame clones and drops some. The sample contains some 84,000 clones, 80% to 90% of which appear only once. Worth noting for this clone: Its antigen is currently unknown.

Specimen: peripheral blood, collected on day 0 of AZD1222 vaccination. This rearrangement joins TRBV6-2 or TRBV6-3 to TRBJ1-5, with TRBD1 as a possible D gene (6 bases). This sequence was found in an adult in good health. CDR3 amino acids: CASSYSPGAQPQHF. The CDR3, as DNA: TGTGCCAGCAGTTACTCGCCGGGGGCCCAGCCCCAGCATTTT.